This TCR beta chain was sequenced in a study of blood T cell repertoires in COVID-19. Measured with immunoSEQ multiplex PCR; TCRdb has only the in-frame clones, and not every one. Of 250,000 or so clones listed, 84% are singletons. Unmatched junction bases numbered 6, after V lost 5 bases and J lost 1 base. The CDR3 is 15 amino acids. Germline CDR1 reads SGHTA; CDR2 reads FQGTGA. Sequencing was carried out using peripheral blood. The sequence came from a man aged 60 to 75 with acute or convalescent COVID-19. The chain employs TRBV7-3 and TRBJ2-7, with TRBD1 matching over 9 bases. The CDR3 nucleotides read TGTGCCAGCAGCCCCGGGACAGGGATATCCTACGAGCAGTACTTC. As protein: CASSPGTGISYEQYF.